This T cell receptor (beta chain) derives from a study of response to subunit inactivated influenza vaccine (dated by TCRdb to between 2017 and 2018). For context, the study as a whole: Deep quantitative T cell receptor repertoire profiling was used in the study to track responses to a trivalent subunit inactivated influenza vaccine.

Here is what the overall study found, with its caveats: The authors proposed that each seasonal influenza vaccination may bring in only a limited number of new T cells.

To prepare the library, RT-PCR was applied. TCRdb names Illumina HiSeq 2500 as the instrument used. TCRdb cleaned the public reads at Q25 with fastp, built clones with MiXCR and kept in-frame beta chains. Rows with one shared CDR3 protein collapse into an entry with the most common genes and DNA. Present in this sample are about 500,000 distinct CDR3 sequences, approximately 15% of which were seen just once. Roughly 3.1% of the sample rests with the top ten. This clonotype was counted only a few times. No cognate antigen has been identified for it. Nothing much larger sits one base from this clone, and base qualities are not available. The material sequenced was CD4+ T cells sorted from PBMCs, taken roughly 24 months after vaccination. This TCR derives from a man aged 50 to 69 who received an inactivated influenza vaccine. Donor details come from another sample of the same person, matched by shared clones.

The base sequence is TGCGCCAGCAGCGTGGACCCGAACCAAGAGACCCAGTACTTC. Its amino acids are CASSVDPNQETQYF. The sequence is built from TRBV5-1 and TRBJ2-5; the D gene assignment is ambiguous. CDR1 is given as SGHRS and CDR2 as YFSETQ, both from the germline V gene. The cysteine opens and the phenylalanine closes a CDR3 of 14 amino acids. Solely the CDR3 DNA is kept, with 42 bases framed from the first base. V is cut by 4 bases and J by 0 bases, and the space between the germline ends is 10 bases.